This T cell receptor beta chain was captured by sequencing in a study of cytomegalovirus exposure and HLA in healthy donors. After removal of 0 bases from V and 1 base from J, the junction contained 1 base not matched to a gene. Per germline, CDR1 SGDLS and CDR2 YYNGEE. This CDR3 spans 15 amino acids. The primer mix had 60 Vbeta and 13 Jbeta primers. Here immunoSEQ multiplex PCR was the method, and the copy in TCRdb shows in-frame clones only, minus some. The sample holds about 160,000 clones, 70% to 80% seen once. Sequencing used PBMCs. The V gene is TRBV9, the J gene TRBJ2-1, with 7 bases that match TRBD2. The source is a man between 40 and 49 years old in good health and CMV-seronegative. CDR3 protein: CASSVDSGSYNEQFF. As DNA, the CDR3 is TGTGCCAGCAGCGTAGATAGCGGGTCCTACAATGAGCAGTTCTTC.